Listed here are 8 T cell receptor beta chains from one sample, sequenced in a study of regulatory T cells in long-lasting Graves disease. Both iRepertoire HTBI primers and Arm-PCR of CDR3 regions were used to build the TCR beta libraries. One entry per CDR3 protein results from TCRdb running MiXCR on the multiplex PCR reads. Of approximately 490,000 distinct CDR3 sequences listed, roughly 17% were seen once; the top ten hold less than 15%. Regarding time point: newly diagnosed GD, antithyroid drugs for less than 3 months. RNA isolated from PBMCs was used to make the TCR library. The same data also went into a second study, on T cells in Graves' hyperthyroidism and ophthalmopathy.

The sample in question was peripheral blood mononuclear cells (PBMCs), obtained at new diagnosis, from a patient treated with antithyroid drugs. The receptors shown here come from a man aged 35-49 years with Graves disease.

The V gene is TRBV9, the J gene TRBJ2-2; 9 nucleotides align to TRBD2. The CDR3 loop spans 15 amino acids. Germline lookup yields CDR1 SGDLS and CDR2 YYNGEE. V shed 0 bases and J 6 bases; nucleotides not matched to a gene: 3. This CDR3 is CASSVASGKAGELFF. CDR3 in DNA: TGTGCCAGCAGCGTAGCTAGCGGGAAGGCCGGGGAGCTGTTTTTT. The full variable domain, completed using reference TRBV9 and TRBJ2-2, is DSGVTQTPKHLITATGQRVTLRCSPRSGDLSVYWYQQSLDQGLQFLIQYYNGEERAKGNILERFSAQQFPDLHSELNLSSLELGDSALYFCASSVASGKAGELFFGEGSRLTVL.

This clonotype was picked up many times. V and J are TRBV6-5 and TRBJ1-2; D is unclear. The CDR3 has 12 residues. Germline V gene data show CDR1 as MNHEY and CDR2 as SVGAGI. Trimming removed 2 bases from V and 8 bases from J, with 9 bases in between. The CDR3 DNA reads TGTGCCAGCAGTTACCAAGCGGGCGGCTACACCTTC. Its protein is CASSYQAGGYTF.

This clonotype has only a few counts. A much larger clone sits a single nucleotide away, making a read error possible. J is TRBJ2-3 and V is TRBV2; 12 bases align to TRBD1. Matching the DNA end better, TRBJ2-1 makes the J call doubtful. In germline, CDR1 is SNHLY, CDR2 FYNNEI. The CDR3 loop spans 17 amino acids. CDR3 region: CASRAGQGAQRYNGQFF. The CDR3 nucleotides are TGTGCCAGCAGGGCGGGACAGGGGGCTCAGCGTTACAATGGGCAGTTCTTC.

This clonotype was observed a handful of times. The chain is built from TRBV9 and TRBJ1-2; tentative D call: TRBD1 (5 bases). V lost 0 bases and J 7 bases, leaving 13 bases between the germline ends. The CDR3 is 14 residues long. Germline CDR1 reads SGDLS; CDR2 reads YYNGEE. The CDR3 DNA sequence: TGTGCCAGCAGCGTAGCTACCGGGGGGGGTGGCTACACCTTC. It is translated as CASSVATGGGGYTF.

This clonotype was recorded many times. CDR3 sequence (DNA): TGCGCCAGCAGCTTGGGGTCCGGGGGGGCCTACAATGAGCAGTTCTTC. Translation: CASSLGSGGAYNEQFF. The chain has TRBV5-1 and TRBJ2-1; TRBD2 agrees at 8 bases. CDR1 SGHRS and CDR2 YFSETQ come from the germline V gene. Trimming at V came to 0 bases and at J to 2 bases, leaving 4 bases not matched to a gene. CDR3 length: 16 residues.

This clonotype showed up just a few times. The rearrangement uses TRBV15 and TRBJ1-5; unclear D gene. There are 14 residues in the CDR3. The V gene lost 3 bases and the J gene lost 1 base, with 7 bases spanning the gap. CDR1 is LNHNV, CDR2 YYDKDF, per germline (reference sequence). CDR3 region: CATSSTGSNQPQHF. The CDR3 DNA sequence: TGTGCCACCAGCAGTACCGGGAGCAATCAGCCCCAGCATTTT.

Points on this clonotype: A much more abundant neighbour one base away suggests this may be a read error. This chain links TRBV10-3 with TRBJ2-4; 12 bases are a match to TRBD1. CDR3 length: 16 amino acids. CDR1 ENHRY and CDR2 SYGVKD come from the germline V gene. In DNA, the CDR3 is TGTGCCATCAGTGTCGTTCCGGGACAGGGGGCTCCTGAGCAGTCCTTC. Protein product: CAISVVPGQGAPEQSF.

This clonotype was found many times. V is TRBV10-3 and J is TRBJ2-1; tentatively, D is TRBD1 or TRBD2 (5 bases each). CDR3 length: 14 residues. V shed 6 bases and J shed 8 bases, with 17 bases lying between them. Looked up from germline, CDR1 is ENHRY and CDR2 is SYGVKD. The CDR3 DNA is TGTGCCATCAGCCAAGGGACCACCGGGGATGAGCAGTTCTTC. Translating gives CAISQGTTGDEQFF.